This T cell receptor beta chain stems from a study of blood T cell repertoires in COVID-19. About the study: Sample material is recorded as cDNA or gDNA derived from T cells, B-cell-depleted T cells, or PBMCs.

Germline V CDR1 and CDR2: SEHNR, FQNEAQ (reference sequence). J gave up 6 bases and V 4 bases, and 9 bases lay outside the gene matches. The CDR3 has 16 residues. Clones were read by immunoSEQ multiplex PCR, and TCRdb kept only the in-frame ones, dropping some. The table has 150,000 to 200,000 clones, approximately 83% seen once. The sequence derives from a human donor with acute or convalescent COVID-19. The donor label of this sample is uncertain. Sequencing used peripheral blood. The chain links TRBV7-9 to TRBJ2-1; 10 nucleotides line up with TRBD1. The CDR3 DNA reads TGTGCCAGCAGCTCTCCCGGGACAGGGGCCGCCAATGAGCAGTTCTTC. This translates into CASSSPGTGAANEQFF.